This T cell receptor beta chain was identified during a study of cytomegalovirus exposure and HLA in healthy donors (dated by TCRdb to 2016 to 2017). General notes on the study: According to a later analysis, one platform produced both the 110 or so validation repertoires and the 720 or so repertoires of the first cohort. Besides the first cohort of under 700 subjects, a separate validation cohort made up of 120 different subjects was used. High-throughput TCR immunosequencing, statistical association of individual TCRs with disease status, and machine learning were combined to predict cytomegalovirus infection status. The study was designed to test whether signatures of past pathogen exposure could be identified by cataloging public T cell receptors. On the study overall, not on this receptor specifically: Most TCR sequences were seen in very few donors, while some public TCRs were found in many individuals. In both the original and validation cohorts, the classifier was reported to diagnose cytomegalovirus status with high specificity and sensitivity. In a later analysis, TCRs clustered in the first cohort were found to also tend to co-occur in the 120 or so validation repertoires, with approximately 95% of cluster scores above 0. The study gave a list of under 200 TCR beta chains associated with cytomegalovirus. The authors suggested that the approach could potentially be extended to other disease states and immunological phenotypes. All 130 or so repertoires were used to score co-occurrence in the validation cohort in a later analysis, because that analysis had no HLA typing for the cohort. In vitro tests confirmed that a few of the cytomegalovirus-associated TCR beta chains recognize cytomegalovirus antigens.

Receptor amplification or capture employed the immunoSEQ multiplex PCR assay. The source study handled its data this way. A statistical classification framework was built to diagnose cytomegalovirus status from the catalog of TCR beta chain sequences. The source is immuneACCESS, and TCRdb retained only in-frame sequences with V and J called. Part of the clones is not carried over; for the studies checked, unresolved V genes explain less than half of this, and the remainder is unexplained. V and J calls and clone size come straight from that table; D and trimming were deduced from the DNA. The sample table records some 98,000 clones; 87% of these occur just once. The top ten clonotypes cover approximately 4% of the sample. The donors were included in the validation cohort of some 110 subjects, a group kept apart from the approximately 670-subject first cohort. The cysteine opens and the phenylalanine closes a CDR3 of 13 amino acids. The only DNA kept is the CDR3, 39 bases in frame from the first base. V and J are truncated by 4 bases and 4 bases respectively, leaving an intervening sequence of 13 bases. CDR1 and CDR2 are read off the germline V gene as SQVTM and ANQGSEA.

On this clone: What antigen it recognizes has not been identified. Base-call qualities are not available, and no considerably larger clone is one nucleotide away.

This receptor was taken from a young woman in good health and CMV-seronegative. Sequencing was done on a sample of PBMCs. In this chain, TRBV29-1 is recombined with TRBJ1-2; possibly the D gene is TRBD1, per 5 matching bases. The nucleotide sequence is TGCAGCGTTGGGGGGGGACTTAGCTATGGCTACACCTTC. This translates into CSVGGGLSYGYTF.